A single T cell receptor beta chain is shown here with its context. Participant reports of clinical history set cohort assignment. Within 2 weeks of study entry, exposed participants had contacted a PCR-confirmed or clinician-diagnosed COVID-19 case. The data are from a study of blood T cell repertoires in COVID-19. Study-wide context: T cells, B-cell-depleted T cells, or PBMCs provided the cDNA or gDNA that served as material.

V dropped 1 base and J dropped 2 bases, with 6 bases sitting between them. The CDR3 has 13 residues. TCRdb's table, derived via immunoSEQ multiplex PCR, lists solely in-frame clones and lacks some. In the table there are 330,000 or so clones, about 90% of which are singletons. Source material: PBMCs or T cells enriched from blood (not recorded which). The clonotype originates from a woman aged 25 to 45 who had been exposed to COVID-19. The chain couples TRBV12-3 or TRBV12-4 to TRBJ2-7; no firm D call. The CDR3 reads CASSLDSTYEQYF. For the CDR3, the DNA is TGTGCCAGCAGTTTAGACAGTACCTACGAGCAGTACTTC.